This entry lists 11 T cell receptor beta chains sequenced from one sample in a study of T cell repertoires in cytomegalovirus infection. TCRdb reprocessed the reads with MiXCR, giving one entry per CDR3 protein. The table shows hundreds of thousands of distinct CDR3 sequences, with roughly a third occurring only once. What these receptors recognize is not known. Sequencing was performed on cultured PBMCs, taken from culture after CMV antigen stimulation. Every receptor here comes from a human donor in good health (CMV status not recorded). Some clones in this sample may be carry-over from other donors' samples.

This clonotype was observed at least ten times. This chain connects TRBV7-2 to TRBJ1-5; D is ambiguous. The CDR3 totals 14 residues. V lost 1 base and J 4 bases, leaving 8 bases between the germline ends. The germline gives CDR1 SGHTA, CDR2 FQGNSA. In DNA form, the CDR3 reads TGTGCCAGCAGCTTAGTAGCCCCTAATCAGCCCCAGCATTTT. It is translated as CASSLVAPNQPQHF.

This clonotype came up a few times. The rearrangement joins TRBV7-2 to TRBJ2-2; D is uncertain. CDR1 is SGHTA, CDR2 FQGNSA, per germline. The V end lost 1 base, the J end lost 1 base, and 10 bases lay between the germline ends. There are 16 residues in the CDR3. CDR3 nucleotide sequence: TGTGCCAGCAGCTTAGGCCTACGGAAGAACACCGGGGAGCTGTTTTTT. The encoded protein is CASSLGLRKNTGELFF.

This clonotype was recorded once. This chain links TRBV15 with TRBJ1-6, with 7 bases lining up with TRBD1. The CDR3 sequence is 15 residues long. The germline V gene has CDR1 LNHNV and CDR2 YYDKDF (reference sequence). After removal of 1 base from V and 7 bases from J, the junction contained 4 bases not matched to a gene. CDR3 sequence (DNA): TGTGCCACCAGCAGAGGACAGGGCGGAAATTCACCCCTCCACTTT. This translates into CATSRGQGGNSPLHF.

The chain recombines TRBV6-5 with TRBJ1-1; 7 nucleotides match TRBD1. Per germline, CDR1 MNHEY and CDR2 SVGAGI. The CDR3 length is 15 residues. J gave up 5 bases and V 6 bases, and 12 bases lay outside the gene matches. CDR3 bases: TGTGCCAGCAGCCCGCGACAGGGTCTTTGGACTGAAGCTTTCTTT. This gives the protein CASSPRQGLWTEAFF.

This clonotype was picked up one time. The rearrangement links TRBV28 to TRBJ1-2, with a tentative D call TRBD1 (5 bases). V lost 5 bases and J lost 12, with 16 bases in between. Germline values: CDR1 MDHEN, CDR2 SYDVKM. The CDR3 totals 12 residues. CDR3 in amino acids: CASSTWGGIDTF. DNA for the CDR3: TGTGCCAGCAGTACATGGGGGGGGATTGACACCTTC.

For this clonotype: A much larger clone sits a single nucleotide away, making a read error possible. The rearrangement links TRBV7-6 to TRBJ1-1; D call uncertain. CDR3 length equals 13 residues. Trimming took 5 bases from V and 1 from J, leaving 8 bases between them. In germline, CDR1 is SGHVS, CDR2 FNYEAQ. CDR3 DNA: TGTGCCAGCAGCCAGGACGGGAACACTGAAGCTTTCTTT. This codes for CASSQDGNTEAFF.

This clonotype was picked up a small number of times. CDR3: CASSTQGINEKLFF. DNA for the CDR3: TGTGCCAGTAGTACCCAGGGTATTAATGAAAAACTGTTTTTT. This chain links TRBV19 with TRBJ1-4; possible D gene TRBD1, 5 bases. Trimming took 4 bases from V and 4 from J, leaving 10 bases between them. The CDR3 consists of 14 residues. Germline values: CDR1 LNHDA, CDR2 SQIVND (reference sequence). The entire variable domain, with the rest obtained from reference TRBV19 and TRBJ1-4, is as follows: DGGITQSPKYLFRKEGQNVTLSCEQNLNHDAMYWYRQDPGQGLRLIYYSQIVNDFQKGDIAEGYSVSREKKESFPLTVTSAQKNPTAFYLCASSTQGINEKLFFGSGTQLSVL.

J is TRBJ2-3 and V is TRBV7-9; D not resolved. V dropped 1 base and J dropped 5 bases, with 13 bases sitting between them. CDR3 size: 15 residues. Germline CDR1 SEHNR, CDR2 FQNEAQ (reference sequence). The CDR3 sequence is CASSLVARYQDTQYF. The CDR3 DNA is TGTGCCAGCAGCTTAGTCGCCAGATATCAAGATACGCAGTATTTT.

The chain combines TRBV5-1 with TRBJ2-5, with D possibly being TRBD2 (7 bases). The V and J ends lost 4 bases and 0 bases respectively, with 16 bases between them. The germline CDR1 and CDR2 sequences are SGHRS and YFSETQ. The CDR3 extends over 16 amino acids. CDR3 sequence: CASSLRGRADQETQYF. The CDR3 DNA is TGCGCCAGCAGCCTGAGGGGGAGGGCAGACCAAGAGACCCAGTACTTC.

The chain employs TRBV7-9 and TRBJ2-2, with D perhaps matching TRBD2 (6 bases). Germline V gene sequence: CDR1 SEHNR, CDR2 FQNEAQ (reference sequence). The CDR3 runs 16 residues. V was pared by 5 bases and J by 5 bases, with 18 bases between. CDR3 loop: CASSPNRAEGTGELFF. The CDR3 nucleotides are TGTGCCAGCAGCCCGAACCGAGCGGAGGGGACCGGGGAGCTGTTTTTT.

This sequence joins TRBV7-6 and TRBJ1-2, with 9 bases that match TRBD1. The CDR3 consists of 14 residues. Germline CDR1 reads SGHVS; CDR2 reads FNYEAQ. Trimming removed 5 bases from V and 5 bases from J; junction bases left unmatched: 6. Here the CDR3 reads CASSPLTGGYGYTF. In nucleotides, the CDR3 is TGTGCCAGCAGCCCCCTGACAGGGGGGTATGGCTACACCTTC.